This T cell receptor (beta chain) originates from a study of CD8 T cells in Susac syndrome. About this clonotype: As yet, its antigen is unknown.

RNA totalling about 0.5 to 1 ug underwent reverse transcription with random hexamers. One entry per CDR3 protein results from TCRdb running MiXCR on the immunoSEQ multiplex PCR reads. The data hold about 120,000 distinct CDR3 sequences, with 94% observed a single time. TCR beta from blood CD8+ and CD4+ T cells was sequenced. Whole-study results and caveats: It was acknowledged by the study that relatively few individuals were included in its TCR sequencing and HLA analysis.

The V end was cut by 2 bases, the J end by 5 bases, with 11 bases between. The CDR3 runs to 14 residues. The sample comprised CD4+ T cells from PBMCs. The clonotype was recovered from a human donor in good health. The genes are TRBV23-1 and TRBJ2-3; TRBD1 or TRBD2 may be the D gene (5 bases each). TRBV23-1 belongs to the ORF category, with a function that is uncertain. The CDR3 protein is CASSQGTWGDTQYF. The CDR3 bases are TGCGCCAGCAGTCAAGGGACCTGGGGAGATACGCAGTATTTT.